Shown below are 10 T cell receptor beta chains from a single sample sequenced in a study of regulatory T cells in long-lasting Graves disease. The authors built TCR beta libraries using iRepertoire HTBI primers and Arm-PCR of CDR3 regions. TCRdb analysed the multiplex PCR reads with MiXCR anew, one entry per CDR3 protein. The sample carries a few hundred thousand distinct CDR3 sequences, approximately 15% recorded once. Time point in this sample: newly diagnosed GD, antithyroid drugs for less than 3 months. RNA from PBMCs was the source of the TCR library. Separately, the same data were catalogued under a study of T cells in Graves' hyperthyroidism and ophthalmopathy.

Sequences were derived from peripheral blood mononuclear cells (PBMCs), sampled at new diagnosis, from a patient treated with antithyroid drugs. These TCRs come from a woman aged 40 to 49 with Graves disease.

This clonotype occurred many times. This sequence joins TRBV9 and TRBJ2-3, with D possibly being TRBD2 (6 bases). The germline V gene encodes CDR1 SGDLS and CDR2 YYNGEE. V lost 0 bases and J 2 bases, leaving 13 bases between the germline ends. The CDR3 totals 16 residues. CDR3: CASSVEVGGPTDTQYF. CDR3 DNA: TGTGCCAGCAGCGTAGAGGTGGGAGGCCCCACAGATACGCAGTATTTT.

This clonotype was counted between two and nine times. The rearrangement links TRBV19 to TRBJ2-2; either TRBD1 or TRBD2 may fit D (5 bases each). The CDR3 runs to 14 residues. With 2 bases removed from V and 4 bases from J, the gap between germline ends came to 8 bases. The germline V gene has CDR1 LNHDA and CDR2 SQIVND (reference sequence). The CDR3 DNA reads TGTGCCAGTAGTATATACGGGGCCACCGGGGAGCTGTTTTTT. This encodes CASSIYGATGELFF.

Comment on this clonotype: Possible read error: a much larger clone is one base away. The chain uses TRBV12-3 or TRBV12-4 and TRBJ2-7; D possibly corresponds to TRBD2 (6 bases). This CDR3 is 12 amino acids long. Between the trimmed V and J ends, which lost 6 bases and 3 bases, there was a span of 9 bases. CDR3 in amino acids: CASSGTYYEQYF. CDR3 DNA sequence: TGTGCCAGCAGCGGGACTTACTACGAGCAGTACTTC.

This clonotype has ten or more counts. V and J are TRBV12-3 or TRBV12-4 and TRBJ1-2, with D hard to call. V lost 4 bases and J lost 3, with 12 bases in between. The CDR3 runs to 14 residues. The CDR3 coding sequence is TGTGCCAGCAGTTCTAACATAGACTACTATGGCTACACCTTC. It codes for CASSSNIDYYGYTF.

A note on this clonotype: One base away lies a much larger clone, so this may be a sequencing read error. The chain uses TRBV29-1 and TRBJ1-4; no firm D call. The CDR3 contains 13 residues. From germline, CDR1 is SQVTM and CDR2 ANQGSEA. CDR3 loop: CSVQRALGERLFF. CDR3 sequence (DNA): TGCAGCGTTCAACGGGCGCTCGGAGAAAGACTGTTTTTT. Full variable domain (remainder filled in from reference TRBV29-1 and TRBJ1-4): SAVISQKPSRDICQRGTSLTIQCQVDSQVTMMFWYRQQPGQSLTLIATANQGSEATYESGFVIDKFPISRPNLTFSTLTVSNMSPEDSSIYLCSVQRALGERLFFGSGTQLSVL.

In this sample, this clonotype turned up a few times. CDR3: CASSFGGAGYTF. CDR3 in DNA: TGTGCCAGCAGCTTCGGGGGGGCTGGCTACACCTTC. The chain couples TRBV5-6 to TRBJ1-2; D might be TRBD1 (6 bases). CDR1 SGHDT and CDR2 YYEEEE come from the germline V gene. This CDR3 is built from 12 residues. Trimming cost V 2 bases and J 7 bases, with 9 bases left between them. Using reference TRBV5-6 and TRBJ1-2 for the parts outside the CDR3, the full variable domain is DAGVTQSPTHLIKTRGQQVTLRCSPKSGHDTVSWYQQALGQGPQFIFQYYEEEERQRGNFPDRFSGHQFPNYSSELNVNALLLGDSALYLCASSFGGAGYTFGSGTRLTVV.

This clonotype was observed at least ten times. For the CDR3, the DNA is TGTGCCACCACAGTGTGGAGAAAACAGGGGACCTACGAGCAGTACTTC. Translation gives CATTVWRKQGTYEQYF. The chain recombines TRBV2 with TRBJ2-7; 7 bases match TRBD1. Germline V gene lookup returns CDR1 SNHLY and CDR2 FYNNEI. V lost 10 bases, J lost 2 bases, and 17 bases stayed unmatched. This CDR3 has 16 residues.

The chain links TRBV5-1 to TRBJ2-5; 9 positions match TRBD1. V shed 4 bases and J 1 base; nucleotides not matched to a gene: 5. There are 15 residues in the CDR3. Germline CDR1 reads SGHRS; CDR2 reads YFSETQ. The CDR3: CASSRGTGSQETQYF. For the CDR3, the DNA is TGCGCCAGCAGCCGCGGGACAGGGTCCCAAGAGACCCAGTACTTC.

The table lists this clonotype with many counts. The chain employs TRBV3-1 and TRBJ2-2; D remains ambiguous. The CDR3 loop spans 12 amino acids. Trimming pared 8 bases from V and 1 base from J, leaving 5 bases between. The germline V gene has CDR1 LGHDT and CDR2 YNNKEL (reference sequence). DNA of the CDR3: TGTGCCAGCGGGAAGAACACCGGGGAGCTGTTTTTT. Residues: CASGKNTGELFF.

This chain connects TRBV5-4 to TRBJ1-4, with D tentatively TRBD1 (6 bases). The V end lost 1 base, the J end lost 2 bases, and 12 bases lay between the germline ends. The CDR3 covers 16 residues. CDR1 and CDR2 (germline): SGHNT, YYREEE (reference sequence). CDR3 bases: TGTGCCAGCAGCTTGCGGGGGCTAGGGACTAATGAAAAACTGTTTTTT. Translated: CASSLRGLGTNEKLFF. The full variable domain, its missing parts supplied by reference TRBV5-4 and TRBJ1-4, is ETGVTQSPTHLIKTRGQQVTLRCSSQSGHNTVSWYQQALGQGPQFIFQYYREEENGRGNFPPRFSGLQFPNYSSELNVNALELDDSALYLCASSLRGLGTNEKLFFGSGTQLSVL.